This TCR beta chain is drawn from a study of blood T cell repertoires in COVID-19. Study-level background: PBMCs, B-cell-depleted T cells, or T cells were the source of the cDNA or gDNA that made up the material.

The CDR3 consists of 18 residues. The germline gives CDR1 LGHNA, CDR2 YSLEER. V was trimmed by 4 bases and J by 2 bases, leaving 20 bases between them. Authors' methods: Cell counts per sample came from amplifying reference gene primers. Sequenced by immunoSEQ multiplex PCR; TCRdb stores in-frame clones only, minus some. The DNA was the basis for D and trimming; V, J and clone size are from that table. The data contain roughly 34,000 clones, almost 90% of them singletons. This chain connects TRBV4-3 to TRBJ1-4; D not resolved. Sequenced sample: peripheral blood. The receptor was isolated from a woman in her sixties or seventies with active COVID-19. CDR3 protein: CASSPQGGYLGTNEKLFF. The DNA for the CDR3 is TGCGCCAGCAGCCCACAAGGAGGGTATTTAGGGACTAATGAAAAACTGTTTTTT.